This T cell receptor beta chain comes out of a study of immune characteristics of hereditary and idiopathic chronic pancreatitis. The pancreas tissue came from patients undergoing total pancreatectomy with islet autotransplantation. There are 15 residues in the CDR3. Looked up from germline, CDR1 is LNHNV and CDR2 is YYDKDF (reference sequence). Trimming left V 1 base short and J 6 bases short, with 16 bases between. Clones were sequenced by immunoSEQ multiplex PCR, and TCRdb holds only the in-frame ones, with some missing. The sample consists of roughly 9,000 clones, around 79% of them appearing once.

Sequencing was performed on pancreas tissue with idiopathic chronic pancreatitis. This chain links TRBV15 with TRBJ2-7, with D perhaps matching TRBD1 (6 bases). This clonotype originated in a human donor with chronic pancreatitis. The CDR3 loop reads CATSRATGTRAEQYF. The CDR3 bases are TGTGCCACCAGCAGAGCGACAGGAACGAGGGCCGAGCAGTACTTC.